This T cell receptor beta chain is drawn from a study of CD8 T cells in Susac syndrome. Looking at the study overall: When blood was drawn, patients with Susac syndrome were on intravenous immunoglobulin alone, on corticosteroids, or therapy-naive.

Random hexamers served to reverse transcribe roughly 0.45 to 1 ug RNA. Multiplex immunoSEQ PCR targeted 54 Vbeta and 13 Jbeta TCR beta segments. TCRdb analysed the immunoSEQ multiplex PCR reads with MiXCR anew, one entry per CDR3 protein. The sample holds approximately 180,000 distinct CDR3 sequences, roughly 90% seen once. Germline V gives CDR1 SGHKS, CDR2 YYEKEE (reference sequence). There are 15 residues in the CDR3. The V end was cut by 2 bases, the J end by 0 bases, with 10 bases between. Material for sequencing was CD4+ T cells from PBMCs. The receptor was isolated from a human donor with Susac syndrome. The chain recombines TRBV5-5 with TRBJ2-3, with D tentatively TRBD1 (6 bases). The CDR3 here is CASSFSGDSTDTQYF. CDR3 in DNA: TGTGCCAGCAGCTTTTCAGGGGATAGCACAGATACGCAGTATTTT.